Listed here are 17 T cell receptor beta chains from one sample, sequenced in a study of T cells after yellow fever vaccination. Each CDR3 protein is one row after TCRdb ran MiXCR on the 5' RACE reads. The table records 250,000 to 300,000 distinct CDR3 sequences, approximately 8% of them present only once. Material: CD4+ T cells sorted from PBMCs, obtained 5 days after the yellow fever booster vaccination. These receptor sequences come from a young man who received the YFV17D yellow fever vaccine.

This clonotype was seen more than once but under ten times. The chain couples TRBV20-1 to TRBJ2-6; D not resolved. Germline V lookup: CDR1 DFQATT, CDR2 SNEGSKA (reference sequence). CDR3 size: 14 residues. V lost 6 bases and J lost 0, with 9 bases in between. CDR3 bases: TGCAGTGCCAAGATGGTCTCTGGGGCCAACGTCCTGACTTTC. This translates into CSAKMVSGANVLTF.

CDR3: CASSIEGRPDYGYTF. CDR3 coding DNA: TGTGCCAGTAGTATAGAGGGCCGCCCGGACTATGGCTACACCTTC. The rearrangement links TRBV19 to TRBJ1-2; D ambiguous. With 0 bases removed from V and 3 bases from J, the gap between germline ends came to 11 bases. Germline CDR1 LNHDA, CDR2 SQIVND (reference sequence). This CDR3 has 15 residues.

The rearrangement uses TRBV25-1 and TRBJ2-5; possibly TRBD2 for D (7 bases). V lost 1 base and J lost 3, with 15 bases in between. CDR3 length: 16 residues. The germline CDR1 and CDR2 sequences are MGHDK and SYGVNS. In DNA form, the CDR3 reads TGTGCCAGCAGTGAATCCCCAGGGGAGGGGGAAGAGACCCAGTACTTC. It is translated as CASSESPGEGEETQYF.

The rearrangement joins TRBV5-1 to TRBJ2-1, with 8 bases that match TRBD2. V lost 4 bases, J lost 6 bases, and 9 bases stayed unmatched. The CDR3 sequence is 15 residues long. In germline, CDR1 is SGHRS, CDR2 YFSETQ. The CDR3 sequence is CASSQLGLEFNEQFF. The CDR3 DNA reads TGCGCCAGCAGCCAGTTGGGACTAGAATTCAATGAGCAGTTCTTC.

This clonotype was recorded a few times. This chain links TRBV12-3 or TRBV12-4 with TRBJ1-2; D remains unclear. CDR3 length: 12 amino acids. The V end lost 3 bases, the J end lost 6 bases, and 8 bases lay between the germline ends. CDR3 sequence (DNA): TGTGCCAGCAGTTTCTTTCTCGATGGCTACACCTTC. It translates to CASSFFLDGYTF.

This rearrangement joins TRBV5-4 to TRBJ2-4; 11 positions agree with TRBD1. Germline assignment: CDR1 SGHNT and CDR2 YYREEE (reference sequence). J gave up 3 bases and V 4 bases, and 6 bases lay outside the gene matches. CDR3 length equals 16 residues. For the CDR3, the DNA is TGTGCCAGCAGCGCCCCGGGACAGGGGGTCAAAAACATTCAGTACTTC. As protein: CASSAPGQGVKNIQYF.

This clonotype has at least ten counts. The chain uses TRBV29-1 and TRBJ1-2; D is unresolved. V shed 1 base and J shed 2 bases, with 14 bases lying between them. Germline-derived CDR1 and CDR2 are SQVTM and ANQGSEA. CDR3 size: 15 residues. Here the CDR3 reads CSVEVRPHSNYGYTF. Written as DNA, the CDR3 is TGCAGCGTTGAAGTTCGGCCCCACTCAAACTATGGCTACACCTTC.

This clonotype has more than one count but fewer than ten. This chain's CDR3 is CASSLTQGLETQYF. Written as DNA, the CDR3 is TGTGCCAGCAGTTTAACCCAGGGTTTGGAGACCCAGTACTTC. The rearrangement links TRBV12-3 or TRBV12-4 to TRBJ2-5, with D perhaps TRBD1 (5 bases). There are 14 residues in the CDR3. The V gene lost 2 bases and the J gene lost 5 bases, with 12 bases spanning the gap.

A few counts support this clonotype. The J gene is TRBJ1-6, the V gene TRBV6-5; 7 bases align to TRBD1. This CDR3 spans 14 amino acids. In germline, CDR1 is MNHEY, CDR2 SVGAGI. V lost 2 bases to trimming and J lost 10 bases; unmatched junction nucleotides: 5. Here the CDR3 reads CASSYGQGGSPLHF. The DNA for the CDR3 is TGTGCCAGCAGTTACGGGCAGGGGGGGTCACCCCTCCACTTT.

This clonotype was detected a few times. This sequence joins TRBV5-1 and TRBJ2-1, with 7 nucleotides matching TRBD2. Trimming cost V 1 base and J 9 bases; bases outside gene matches: 13. Germline V lookup: CDR1 SGHRS, CDR2 YFSETQ. The CDR3 contains 16 residues. The CDR3 region is CASSLKSPTSVGEQFF. Here the CDR3 DNA reads TGCGCCAGCAGCTTGAAAAGTCCCACTAGCGTGGGTGAGCAGTTCTTC.

This clonotype was counted at least ten times. The chain combines TRBV29-1 with TRBJ2-3; tentatively, D is TRBD2 (5 bases). Germline loops: CDR1 SQVTM, CDR2 ANQGSEA. The V end lost 4 bases, the J end lost 2 bases, and 10 bases lay between the germline ends. The CDR3 has 13 residues. CDR3 DNA sequence: TGCAGCGTTGGAGGGCGAACCACAGATACGCAGTATTTT. As protein: CSVGGRTTDTQYF.

The rearrangement joins TRBV7-9 to TRBJ2-7, with D tentatively TRBD1 or TRBD2 (5 bases each). V lost 4 bases and J lost 9, with 10 bases in between. Germline-derived CDR1 and CDR2 are SEHNR and FQNEAQ (reference sequence). CDR3 size: 11 residues. Here the CDR3 reads CASSWGRAQYF. CDR3 nucleotide sequence: TGTGCCAGCAGCTGGGGACGGGCGCAGTACTTC.

This chain connects TRBV6-2 or TRBV6-3 to TRBJ1-1; 9 bases map to TRBD1. From germline, CDR1 is MNHEY and CDR2 SVGEGT. V was pared by 4 bases and J by 5 bases, with 5 bases of the junction left unmatched. CDR3 length: 14 residues. The CDR3 coding sequence is TGTGCCAGCAGTTCGGACAGGGGAGGTACTGAAGCTTTCTTT. Amino acids: CASSSDRGGTEAFF.

V usage is TRBV7-3 and J usage is TRBJ2-4, with D perhaps matching TRBD1 (6 bases). Trimming cost V 6 bases and J 9 bases, with 15 bases left between them. Per germline, CDR1 SGHTA and CDR2 FQGTGA. The CDR3 consists of 13 residues. The CDR3 loop reads CASSPRQQGIQYF. CDR3 coding DNA: TGTGCCAGCAGTCCCAGACAACAGGGCATTCAGTACTTC.

This clonotype has just a few counts. V gene TRBV25-1 combines with J gene TRBJ1-2; D perhaps matches TRBD1 (5 bases). The CDR3 loop spans 14 amino acids. With 6 bases removed from V and 6 bases from J, the gap between germline ends came to 17 bases. The germline gives CDR1 MGHDK, CDR2 SYGVNS. CDR3 sequence: CASSRMGVLDGYTF. In DNA, the CDR3 is TGTGCCAGCAGCCGAATGGGGGTATTGGATGGCTACACCTTC.

This clonotype was seen repeatedly, ten times or more. J is TRBJ2-2 and V is TRBV6-5; 12 positions agree with TRBD2. Trimming at V came to 0 bases and at J to 6 bases, leaving 5 bases not matched to a gene. The CDR3 is made up of 17 amino acids. Per the germline V gene, CDR1 is MNHEY and CDR2 is SVGAGI. The CDR3 protein is CASSYSWTSGDSGELFF. The CDR3 DNA sequence: TGTGCCAGCAGTTACTCCTGGACTAGCGGGGATTCCGGGGAGCTGTTTTTT.

The chain couples TRBV4-1 to TRBJ1-1, with a possible D match to TRBD1 (6 bases). Germline CDR1 and CDR2: MGHRA and YSYEKL. This CDR3 has 16 residues. V dropped 3 bases and J dropped 1 base, with 15 bases sitting between them. The CDR3 DNA reads as TGCGCCAGCAGCCACTCCTGGGCCAGGGGGAACACTGAAGCTTTCTTT. It specifies CASSHSWARGNTEAFF.